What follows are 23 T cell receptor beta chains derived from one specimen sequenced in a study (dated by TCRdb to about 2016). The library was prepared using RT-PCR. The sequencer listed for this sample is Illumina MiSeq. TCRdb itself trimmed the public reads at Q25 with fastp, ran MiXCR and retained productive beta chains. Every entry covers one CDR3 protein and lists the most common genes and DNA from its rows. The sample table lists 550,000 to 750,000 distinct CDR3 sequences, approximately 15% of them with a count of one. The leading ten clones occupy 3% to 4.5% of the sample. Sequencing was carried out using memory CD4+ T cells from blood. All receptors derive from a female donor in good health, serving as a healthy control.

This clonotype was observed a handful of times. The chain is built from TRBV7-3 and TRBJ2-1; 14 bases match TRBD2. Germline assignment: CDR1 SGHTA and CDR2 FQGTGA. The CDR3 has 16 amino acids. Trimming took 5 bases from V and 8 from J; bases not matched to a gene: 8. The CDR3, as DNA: TGTGCCAGCAGCCCAAACCCGGGACTAGCGGGAGATGAGCAGTTCTTC. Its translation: CASSPNPGLAGDEQFF. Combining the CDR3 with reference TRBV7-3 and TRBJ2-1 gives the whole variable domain GAGVSQTPSNKVTEKGKYVELRCDPISGHTALYWYRQSLGQGPEFLIYFQGTGAADDSGLPNDRFFAVRPEGSVSTLKIQRTERGDSAVYLCASSPNPGLAGDEQFFGPGTRLTVL.

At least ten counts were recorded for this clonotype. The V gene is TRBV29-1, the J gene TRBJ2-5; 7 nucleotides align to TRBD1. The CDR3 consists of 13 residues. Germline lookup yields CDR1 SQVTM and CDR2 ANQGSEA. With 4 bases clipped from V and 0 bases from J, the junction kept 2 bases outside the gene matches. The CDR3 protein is CSVVRGYQETQYF. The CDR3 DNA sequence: TGCAGCGTTGTCAGGGGGTACCAAGAGACCCAGTACTTC.

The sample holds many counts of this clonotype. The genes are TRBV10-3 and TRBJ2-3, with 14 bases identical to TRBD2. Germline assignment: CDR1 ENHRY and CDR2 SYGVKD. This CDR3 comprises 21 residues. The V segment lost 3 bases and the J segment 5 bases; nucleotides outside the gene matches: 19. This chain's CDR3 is CAISDHRAGLAGDPDRDTQYF. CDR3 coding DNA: TGTGCCATCAGTGACCATCGAGCGGGACTAGCGGGAGACCCCGATCGAGATACGCAGTATTTT.

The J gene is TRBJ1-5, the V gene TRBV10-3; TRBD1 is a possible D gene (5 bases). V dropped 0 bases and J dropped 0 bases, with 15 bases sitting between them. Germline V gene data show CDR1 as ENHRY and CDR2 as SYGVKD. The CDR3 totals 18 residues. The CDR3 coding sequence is TGTGCCATCAGTGAGTCATGGGGACGGCATAATAGCAATCAGCCCCAGCATTTT. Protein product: CAISESWGRHNSNQPQHF.

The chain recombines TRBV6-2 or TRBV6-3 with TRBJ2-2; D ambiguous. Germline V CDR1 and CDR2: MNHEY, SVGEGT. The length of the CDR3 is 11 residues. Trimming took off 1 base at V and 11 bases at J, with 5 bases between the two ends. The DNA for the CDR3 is TGTGCCAGCAGTTACTTTCACGAGCTGTTTTTT. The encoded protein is CASSYFHELFF.

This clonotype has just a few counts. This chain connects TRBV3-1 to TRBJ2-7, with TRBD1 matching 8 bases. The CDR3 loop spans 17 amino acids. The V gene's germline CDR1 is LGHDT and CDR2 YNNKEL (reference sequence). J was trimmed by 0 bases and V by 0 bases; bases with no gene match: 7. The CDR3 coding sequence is TGTGCCAGCAGCCAAGATTTGAGCAGGGGGCCCTCCTACGAGCAGTACTTC. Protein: CASSQDLSRGPSYEQYF.

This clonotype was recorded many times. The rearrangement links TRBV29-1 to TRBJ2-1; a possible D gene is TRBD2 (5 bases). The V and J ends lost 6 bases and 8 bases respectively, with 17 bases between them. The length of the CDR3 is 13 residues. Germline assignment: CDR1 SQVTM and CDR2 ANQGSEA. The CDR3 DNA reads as TGCAGCGTCCCAAGGGCTAGTAGCGATGAGCAGTTCTTC. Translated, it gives CSVPRASSDEQFF.

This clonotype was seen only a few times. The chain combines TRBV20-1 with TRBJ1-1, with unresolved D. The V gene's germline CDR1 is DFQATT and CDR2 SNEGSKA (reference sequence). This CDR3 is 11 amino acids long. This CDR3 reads CSSGDPTEAFF. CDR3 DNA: TGCAGCTCAGGAGACCCCACTGAAGCTTTCTTT.

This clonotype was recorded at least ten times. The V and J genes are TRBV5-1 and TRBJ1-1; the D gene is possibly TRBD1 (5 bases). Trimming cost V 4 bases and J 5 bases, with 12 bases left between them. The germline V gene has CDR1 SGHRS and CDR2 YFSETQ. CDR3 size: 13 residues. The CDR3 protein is CASSLMGETEAFF. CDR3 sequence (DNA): TGCGCCAGCAGCCTAATGGGGGAGACTGAAGCTTTCTTT. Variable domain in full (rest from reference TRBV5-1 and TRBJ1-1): KAGVTQTPRYLIKTRGQQVTLSCSPISGHRSVSWYQQTPGQGLQFLFEYFSETQRNKGNFPGRFSGRQFSNSRSEMNVSTLELGDSALYLCASSLMGETEAFFGQGTRLTVV.

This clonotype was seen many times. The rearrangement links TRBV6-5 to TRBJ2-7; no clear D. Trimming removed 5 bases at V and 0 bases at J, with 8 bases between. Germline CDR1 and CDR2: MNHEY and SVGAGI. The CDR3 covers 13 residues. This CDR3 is CASSRQGSYEQYF. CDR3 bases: TGTGCCAGCAGTCGACAAGGCTCCTACGAGCAGTACTTC.

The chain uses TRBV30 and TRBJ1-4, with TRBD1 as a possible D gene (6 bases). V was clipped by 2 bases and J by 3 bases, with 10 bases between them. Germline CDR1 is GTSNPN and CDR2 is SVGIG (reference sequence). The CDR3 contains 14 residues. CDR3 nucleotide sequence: TGTGCCTGGAGTTGGGGGGCGGCTAATGAAAAACTGTTTTTT. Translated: CAWSWGAANEKLFF.

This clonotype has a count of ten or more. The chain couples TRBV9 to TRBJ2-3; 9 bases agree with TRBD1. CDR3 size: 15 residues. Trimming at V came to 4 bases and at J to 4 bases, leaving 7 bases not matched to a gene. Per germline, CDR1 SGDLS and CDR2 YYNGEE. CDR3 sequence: CASSPRTGAADTQYF. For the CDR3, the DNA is TGTGCCAGCAGCCCCAGGACAGGGGCCGCAGATACGCAGTATTTT.

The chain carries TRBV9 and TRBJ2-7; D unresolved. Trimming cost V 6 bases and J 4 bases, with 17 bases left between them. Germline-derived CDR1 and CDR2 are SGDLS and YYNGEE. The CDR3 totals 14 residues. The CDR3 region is CASTPGFWSYEQYF. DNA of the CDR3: TGTGCCAGCACCCCCGGGTTTTGGTCTTACGAGCAGTACTTC.

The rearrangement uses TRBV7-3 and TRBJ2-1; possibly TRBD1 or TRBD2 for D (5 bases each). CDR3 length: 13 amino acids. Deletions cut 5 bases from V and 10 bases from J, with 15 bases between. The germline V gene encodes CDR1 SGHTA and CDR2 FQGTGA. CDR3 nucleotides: TGTGCCAGCAGCCTTGGGACCGGGACCGAGCAGTTCTTC. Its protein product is CASSLGTGTEQFF.

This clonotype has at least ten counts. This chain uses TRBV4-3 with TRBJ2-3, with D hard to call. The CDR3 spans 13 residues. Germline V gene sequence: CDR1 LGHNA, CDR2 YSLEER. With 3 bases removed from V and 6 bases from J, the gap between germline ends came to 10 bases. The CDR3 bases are TGCGCCAGCAGCCAGAGGCATACTGATACGCAGTATTTT. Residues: CASSQRHTDTQYF.

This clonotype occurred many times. The DNA of the CDR3 is TGCGCCAGCAGCTCCGGGACAGTCACCGGGGAGCTGTTTTTT. It encodes CASSSGTVTGELFF. The chain has TRBV5-1 and TRBJ2-2; 7 bases align to TRBD1. This CDR3 has 14 residues. Losses at the gene ends were 3 bases for V and 4 bases for J; bases not matched to a gene: 3. Germline V CDR1 and CDR2: SGHRS, YFSETQ.

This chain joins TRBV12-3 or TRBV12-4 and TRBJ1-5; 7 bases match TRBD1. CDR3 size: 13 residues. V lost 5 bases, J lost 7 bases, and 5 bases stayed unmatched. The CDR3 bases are TGTGCCAGCAGTCAGGGGGGGCGACAGCCCCAGCATTTT. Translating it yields CASSQGGRQPQHF.

CDR3 region: CASSPPGASPVDTQYF. The CDR3 region has the DNA TGTGCCAGCAGCCCCCCCGGGGCCAGCCCGGTGGATACGCAGTATTTT. The rearrangement joins TRBV7-3 to TRBJ2-3; tentatively, D is TRBD1 or TRBD2 (5 bases each). Trimming stripped 5 bases from V and 6 bases from J, with 21 bases between. Germline-derived CDR1 and CDR2 are SGHTA and FQGTGA. The CDR3 has 16 residues.

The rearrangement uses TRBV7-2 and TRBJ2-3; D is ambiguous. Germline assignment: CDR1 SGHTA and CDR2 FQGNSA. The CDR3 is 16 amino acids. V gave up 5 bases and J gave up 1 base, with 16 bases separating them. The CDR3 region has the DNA TGTGCCAGCAGCCTGAGGTTTGATGCCGGCACAGATACGCAGTATTTT. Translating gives CASSLRFDAGTDTQYF.

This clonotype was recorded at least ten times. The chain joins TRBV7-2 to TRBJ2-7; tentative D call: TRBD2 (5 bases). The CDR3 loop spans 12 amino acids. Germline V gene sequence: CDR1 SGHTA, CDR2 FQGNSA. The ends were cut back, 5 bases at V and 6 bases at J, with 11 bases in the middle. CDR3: CASSPAAPEQYF. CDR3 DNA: TGTGCCAGCAGCCCAGCGGCGCCCGAGCAGTACTTC. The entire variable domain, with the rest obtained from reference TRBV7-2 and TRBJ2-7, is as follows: GAGVSQSPSNKVTEKGKDVELRCDPISGHTALYWYRQSLGQGLEFLIYFQGNSAPDKSGLPSDRFSAERTGGSVSTLTIQRTQQEDSAVYLCASSPAAPEQYFGPGTRLTVT.

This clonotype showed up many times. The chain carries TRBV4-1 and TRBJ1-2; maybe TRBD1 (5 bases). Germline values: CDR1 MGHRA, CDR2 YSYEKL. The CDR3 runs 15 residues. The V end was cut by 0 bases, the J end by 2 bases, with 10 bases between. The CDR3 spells CASSQDQGRNYGYTF. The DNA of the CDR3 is TGCGCCAGCAGCCAAGATCAGGGTAGGAACTATGGCTACACCTTC.

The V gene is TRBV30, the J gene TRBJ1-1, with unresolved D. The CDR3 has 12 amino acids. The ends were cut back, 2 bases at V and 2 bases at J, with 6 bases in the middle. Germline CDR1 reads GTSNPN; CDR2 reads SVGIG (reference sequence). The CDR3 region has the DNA TGTGCCTGGAGTTTTGGTAACACTGAAGCTTTCTTT. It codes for CAWSFGNTEAFF.

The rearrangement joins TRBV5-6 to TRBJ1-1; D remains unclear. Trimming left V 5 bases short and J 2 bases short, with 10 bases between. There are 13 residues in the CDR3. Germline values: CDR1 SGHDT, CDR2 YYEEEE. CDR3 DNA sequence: TGTGCCAGCAGTCAATCCAGTAACACTGAAGCTTTCTTT. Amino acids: CASSQSSNTEAFF.